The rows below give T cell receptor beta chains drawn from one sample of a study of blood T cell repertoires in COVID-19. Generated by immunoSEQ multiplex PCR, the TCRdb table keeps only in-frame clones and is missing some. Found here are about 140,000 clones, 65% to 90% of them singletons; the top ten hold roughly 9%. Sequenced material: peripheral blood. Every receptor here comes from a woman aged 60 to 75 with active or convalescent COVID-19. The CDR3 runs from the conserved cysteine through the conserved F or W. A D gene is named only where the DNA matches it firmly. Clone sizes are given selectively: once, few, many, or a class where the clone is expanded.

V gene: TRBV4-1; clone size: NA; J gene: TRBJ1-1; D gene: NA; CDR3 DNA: TGCGCCAGCAGCCGATTTCTAAACACTGAAGCTTTCTTT; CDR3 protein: CASSRFLNTEAFF
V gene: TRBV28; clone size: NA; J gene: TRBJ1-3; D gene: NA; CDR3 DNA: TGTGCCAGCTCGGCGGGCTCTGGAAACACCATATATTTT; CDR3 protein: CASSAGSGNTIYF
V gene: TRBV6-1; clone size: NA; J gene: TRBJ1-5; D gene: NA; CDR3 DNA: TGTGCCAGCAGTGAAGGAACTAGGCAGCCCCAGCATTTT; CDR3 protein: CASSEGTRQPQHF
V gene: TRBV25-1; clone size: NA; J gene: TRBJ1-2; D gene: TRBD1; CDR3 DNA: TGTGCCAGCAGTGACGACAGGGGTTATGGCTACACCTTC; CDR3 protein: CASSDDRGYGYTF
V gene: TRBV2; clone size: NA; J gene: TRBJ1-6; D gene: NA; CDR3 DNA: TGTGCCAGCAGCCGGACAGTAGCCAGCTCACCCCTCCACTTT; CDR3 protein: CASSRTVASSPLHF
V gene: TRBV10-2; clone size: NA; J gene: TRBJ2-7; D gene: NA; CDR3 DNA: TGCGCCAGCAGAATAGACTACGAGCAGTACTTC; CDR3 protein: CASRIDYEQYF
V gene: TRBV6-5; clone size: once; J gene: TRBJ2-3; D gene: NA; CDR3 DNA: TGTGCCCCTAAGGGAGAATTTAGAGATACGCAGTATTTT; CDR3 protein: CAPKGEFRDTQYF
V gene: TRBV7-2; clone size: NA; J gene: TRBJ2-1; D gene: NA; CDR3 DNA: TGTGCCAGCAGCTTGGTCGTAGGAGACAATGAGCAGTTCTTC; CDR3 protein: CASSLVVGDNEQFF
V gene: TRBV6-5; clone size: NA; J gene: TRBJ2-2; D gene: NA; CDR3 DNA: TGTGCCAGCAGTTACTTTCCAGCGGAAGGGACCGGGGAGCTGTTTTTT; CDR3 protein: CASSYFPAEGTGELFF
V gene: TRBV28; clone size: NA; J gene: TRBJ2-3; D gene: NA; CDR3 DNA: TGTGCCAGTACAGAAAGCACAGATACGCAGTATTTT; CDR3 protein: CASTESTDTQYF
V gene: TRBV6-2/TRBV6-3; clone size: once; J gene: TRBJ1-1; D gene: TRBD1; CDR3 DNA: TGTGCCAGCAGTTACTCGGGACAGCACACTGAAGCTTTCTTT; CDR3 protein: CASSYSGQHTEAFF
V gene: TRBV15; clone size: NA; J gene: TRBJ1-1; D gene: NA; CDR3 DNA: TGTGCCACCAGCAGTTTCTGGAACACTGAAGCTTTCTTT; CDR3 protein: CATSSFWNTEAFF
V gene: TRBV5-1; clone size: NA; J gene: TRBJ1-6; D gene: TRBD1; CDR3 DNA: TGCGCCAGCAGCTTAGACAGGGACAATTCACCCCTCCACTTT; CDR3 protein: CASSLDRDNSPLHF
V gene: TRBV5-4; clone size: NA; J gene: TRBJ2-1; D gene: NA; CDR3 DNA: TGTGCCAGCAGCCGCGCTGGGGGGGGCCCGTACAATGAGCAGTTCTTC; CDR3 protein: CASSRAGGGPYNEQFF
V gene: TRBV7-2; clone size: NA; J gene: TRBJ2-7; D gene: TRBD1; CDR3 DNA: TGTGCCAGCAGCTCGCGGACAGGGGAGTACGAGCAGTACTTC; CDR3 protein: CASSSRTGEYEQYF
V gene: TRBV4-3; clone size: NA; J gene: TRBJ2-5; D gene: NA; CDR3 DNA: TGCGCCAGCAGCCAAATTTCAGGTGGTACCCAGTACTTC; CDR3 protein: CASSQISGGTQYF
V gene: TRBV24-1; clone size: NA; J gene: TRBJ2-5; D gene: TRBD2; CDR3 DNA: TGTGCCACCAGTGGACTAGCGGGGGCCCAAGAGACCCAGTACTTC; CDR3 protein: CATSGLAGAQETQYF
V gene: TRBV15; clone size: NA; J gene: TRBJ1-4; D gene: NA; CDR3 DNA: TGTGCCACCAGCAGAGATCGGGGAGACAATGAAAAACTGTTTTTT; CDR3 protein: CATSRDRGDNEKLFF
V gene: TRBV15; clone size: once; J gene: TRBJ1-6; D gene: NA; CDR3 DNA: TGTGCCACCAGCAGTATCGATTCACCCCTCCACTTT; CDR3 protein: CATSSIDSPLHF
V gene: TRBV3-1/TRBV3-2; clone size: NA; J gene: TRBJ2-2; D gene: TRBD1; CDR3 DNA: TGTGCCAGCAGCCAAGTGGACAGGGCGAACACCGGGGAGCTGTTTTTT; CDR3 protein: CASSQVDRANTGELFF
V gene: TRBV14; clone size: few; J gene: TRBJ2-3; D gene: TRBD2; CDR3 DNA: TGTGCCAGCAGCCCGATTAGGACTAGCGCGACAGATACGCAGTATTTT; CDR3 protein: CASSPIRTSATDTQYF
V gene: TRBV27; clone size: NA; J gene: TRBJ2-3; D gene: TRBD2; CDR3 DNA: TGTGCCACCTCCCCCTATGTGACTAGCGCGACAGATACGCAGTATTTT; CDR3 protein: CATSPYVTSATDTQYF
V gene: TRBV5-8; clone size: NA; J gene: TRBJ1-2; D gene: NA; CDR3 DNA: TGTGCCAGCAGCCTTTCTTACATCTATGGCTACACCTTC; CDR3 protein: CASSLSYIYGYTF
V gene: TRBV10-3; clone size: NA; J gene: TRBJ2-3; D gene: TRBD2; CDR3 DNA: TGTGCCATCAGTGAAAGGGAGGGCCGTGGAGATACGCAGTATTTT; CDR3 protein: CAISEREGRGDTQYF
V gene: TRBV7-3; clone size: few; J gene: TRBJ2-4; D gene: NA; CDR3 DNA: TGTGCCAGCAGCTTAAATCAGAGGGACATTCAGTACTTC; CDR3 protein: CASSLNQRDIQYF
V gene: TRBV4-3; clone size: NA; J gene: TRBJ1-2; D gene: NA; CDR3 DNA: TGCGCCAGCAGCCAAGATCCAGGGGTAGGCTATGGCTACACCTTC; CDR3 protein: CASSQDPGVGYGYTF
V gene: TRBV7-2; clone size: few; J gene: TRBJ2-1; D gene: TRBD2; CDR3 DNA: TGTGCCAGCAGACGGGACTACGAAGTAGGGAATGAGCAGTTCTTC; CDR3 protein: CASRRDYEVGNEQFF
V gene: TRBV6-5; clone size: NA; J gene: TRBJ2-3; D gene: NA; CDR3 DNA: TGTGCCAGCGGGGCCTCCGGGCGGTATTTT; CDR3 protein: CASGASGRYF
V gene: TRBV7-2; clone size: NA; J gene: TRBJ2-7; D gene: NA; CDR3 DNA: TGTGCCAGCAGCTTAGTGGGTCGTCCGGGATATAGATCCTACGAGCAGTACTTC; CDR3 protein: CASSLVGRPGYRSYEQYF
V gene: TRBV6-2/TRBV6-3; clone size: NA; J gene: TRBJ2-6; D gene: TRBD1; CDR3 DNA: TGTGCCAGCAGTTACTCCCAGGGGGCGCCTGGGGCCAACGTCCTGACTTTC; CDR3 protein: CASSYSQGAPGANVLTF
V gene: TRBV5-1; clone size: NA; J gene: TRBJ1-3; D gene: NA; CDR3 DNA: TGCGCCAGCAGCTCATTACAGGGCGCCTCCTCTGGAAACACCATATATTTT; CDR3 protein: CASSSLQGASSGNTIYF
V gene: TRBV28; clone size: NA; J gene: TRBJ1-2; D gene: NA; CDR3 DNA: TGTGCCAGCACCCCCGGTGGGGGGTCCGGCTATGGCTACACCTTC; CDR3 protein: CASTPGGGSGYGYTF
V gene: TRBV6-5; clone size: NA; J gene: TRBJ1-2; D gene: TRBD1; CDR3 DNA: TGTGCCAGCAGGGGACCACAGGGGAACTATGGCTACACCTTC; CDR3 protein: CASRGPQGNYGYTF
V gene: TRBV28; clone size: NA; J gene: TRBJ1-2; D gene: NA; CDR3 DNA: TGTGCCAGCATATCCAGGGGAACTAACTATGGCTACACCTTC; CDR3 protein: CASISRGTNYGYTF
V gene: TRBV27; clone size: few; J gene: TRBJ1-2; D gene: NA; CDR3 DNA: TGTGCCAGCAGTTCCTCGACAGATACCTATGGCTACACCTTC; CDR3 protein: CASSSSTDTYGYTF
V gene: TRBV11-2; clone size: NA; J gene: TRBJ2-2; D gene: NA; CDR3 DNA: TGTGCCAGCAGCTCCGTGGGGGGTGAGACCGGGGAGCTGTTTTTT; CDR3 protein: CASSSVGGETGELFF
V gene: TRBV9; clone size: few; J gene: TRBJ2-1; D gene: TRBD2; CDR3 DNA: TGTGCCAGCAGCGTAGCCTCGGTCCTAGCGGGAGGTAGGAATGAGCAGTTCTTC; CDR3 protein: CASSVASVLAGGRNEQFF
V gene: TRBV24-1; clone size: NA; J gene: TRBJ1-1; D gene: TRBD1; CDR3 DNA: TGTGCCACCAGTGACCCCAGGGGGCGAGACACTGAAGCTTTCTTT; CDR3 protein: CATSDPRGRDTEAFF
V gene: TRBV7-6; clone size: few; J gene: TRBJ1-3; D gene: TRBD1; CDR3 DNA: TGTGCCAGCAGCGACCACAGGGGTGGTGGAAACACCATATATTTT; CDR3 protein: CASSDHRGGGNTIYF
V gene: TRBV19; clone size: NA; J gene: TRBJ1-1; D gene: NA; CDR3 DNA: TGTGCCAGTAGTATTCGGACGGACTACACTGAAGCTTTCTTT; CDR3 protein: CASSIRTDYTEAFF
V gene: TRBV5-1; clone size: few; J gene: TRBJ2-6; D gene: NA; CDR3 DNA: TGCGCCAGCAGCTTTTCGGGACACCCACGCTCTGGGGCCAACGTCCTGACTTTC; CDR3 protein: CASSFSGHPRSGANVLTF
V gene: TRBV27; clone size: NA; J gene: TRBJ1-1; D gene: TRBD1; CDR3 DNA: TGTGCCAGCAGGGCAACCCCAGGGGGCTACACTGAAGCTTTCTTT; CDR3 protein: CASRATPGGYTEAFF
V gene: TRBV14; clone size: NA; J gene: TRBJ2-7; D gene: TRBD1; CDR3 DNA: TGTGCCAGCAGCCGTCGGACAGGGGGCTTAGACGAGCAGTACTTC; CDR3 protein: CASSRRTGGLDEQYF
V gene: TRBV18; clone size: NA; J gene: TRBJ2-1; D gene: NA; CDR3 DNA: TGTGCCAGCTCACTTTCGGAGGGTACCTACAATGAGCAGTTCTTC; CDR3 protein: CASSLSEGTYNEQFF
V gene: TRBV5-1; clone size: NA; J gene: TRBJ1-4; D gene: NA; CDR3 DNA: TGCGCCAGCAGCTTGGCGAATGAAAAACTGTTTTTT; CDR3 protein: CASSLANEKLFF